The TCR beta chain under discussion was sequenced for a study of T cell repertoires in cytomegalovirus infection. Overall study: HLA-B-restricted CMV epitopes that are well studied were used alongside recently identified HLA-C-restricted ones. An indication of both CMV infection and matching HLA type came from public TCR beta signatures. Overall study results and limits: Dominating the ex vivo response were TCR beta clonotypes that were CMV-specific and HLA-C-restricted.

TCRdb called the reads again in MiXCR, with one record for every CDR3 protein. The sample lists about 350,000 distinct CDR3 sequences, around a third occurring once. As concerns this clonotype: Its target is not known.

This receptor was identified in a human donor in good health (CMV status not recorded). Some clones in this sample may be carry-over from other donors' samples. This specimen consisted of cultured PBMCs, obtained from culture after CMV antigen stimulation.

The CDR3 spells CASSITSLGGNYGYTF. The CDR3 bases are TGTGCCAGTAGTATCACATCCCTGGGCGGAAACTATGGCTACACCTTC. The rearrangement uses TRBV19 and TRBJ1-2; D unclear. V was pared by 3 bases and J by 2 bases, with 16 bases between. Germline V CDR1 and CDR2: LNHDA, SQIVND (reference sequence). This CDR3 has 16 residues.